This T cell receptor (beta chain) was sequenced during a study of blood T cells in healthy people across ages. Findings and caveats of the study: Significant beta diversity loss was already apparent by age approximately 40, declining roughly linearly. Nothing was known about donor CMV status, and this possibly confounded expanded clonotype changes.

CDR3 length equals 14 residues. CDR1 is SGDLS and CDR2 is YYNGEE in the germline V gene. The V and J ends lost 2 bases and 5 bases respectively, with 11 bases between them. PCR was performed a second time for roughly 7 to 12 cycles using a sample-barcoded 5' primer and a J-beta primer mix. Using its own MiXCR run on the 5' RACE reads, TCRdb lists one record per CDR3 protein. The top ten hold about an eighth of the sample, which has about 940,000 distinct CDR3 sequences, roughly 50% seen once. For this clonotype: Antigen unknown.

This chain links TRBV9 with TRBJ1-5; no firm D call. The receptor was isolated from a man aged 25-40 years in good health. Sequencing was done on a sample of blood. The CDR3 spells CASSVGSMDQPQHF. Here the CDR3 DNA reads TGTGCCAGCAGCGTTGGGAGTATGGATCAGCCCCAGCATTTT.